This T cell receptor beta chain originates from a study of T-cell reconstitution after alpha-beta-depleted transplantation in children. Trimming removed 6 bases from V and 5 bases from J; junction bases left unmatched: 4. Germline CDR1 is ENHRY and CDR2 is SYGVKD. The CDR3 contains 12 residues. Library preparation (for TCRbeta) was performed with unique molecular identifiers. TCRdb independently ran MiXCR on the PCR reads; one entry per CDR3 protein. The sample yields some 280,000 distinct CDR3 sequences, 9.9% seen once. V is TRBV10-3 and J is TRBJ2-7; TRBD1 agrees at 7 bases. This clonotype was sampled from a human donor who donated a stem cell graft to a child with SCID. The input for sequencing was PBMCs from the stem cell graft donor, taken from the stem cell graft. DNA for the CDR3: TGTGCCATCAGCAGGGGGTACGACGAGCAGTACTTC. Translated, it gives CAISRGYDEQYF.